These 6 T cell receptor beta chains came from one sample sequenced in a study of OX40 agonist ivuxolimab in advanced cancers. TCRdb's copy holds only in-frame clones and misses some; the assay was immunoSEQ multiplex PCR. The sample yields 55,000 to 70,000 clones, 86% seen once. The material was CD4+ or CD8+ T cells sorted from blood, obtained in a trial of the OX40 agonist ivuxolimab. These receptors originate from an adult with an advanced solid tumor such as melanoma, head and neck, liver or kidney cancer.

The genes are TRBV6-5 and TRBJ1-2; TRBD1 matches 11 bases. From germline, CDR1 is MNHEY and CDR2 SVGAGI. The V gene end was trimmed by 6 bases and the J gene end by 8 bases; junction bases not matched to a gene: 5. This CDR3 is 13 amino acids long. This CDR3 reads CASSRGQGVGYTF. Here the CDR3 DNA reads TGTGCCAGCAGCCGGGGACAGGGGGTCGGCTACACCTTC.

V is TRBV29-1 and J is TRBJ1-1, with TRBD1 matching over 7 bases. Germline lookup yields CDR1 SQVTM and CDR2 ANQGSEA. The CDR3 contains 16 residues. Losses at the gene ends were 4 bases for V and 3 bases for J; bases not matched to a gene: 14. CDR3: CSVVFGSGGSYTEAFF. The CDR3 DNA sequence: TGCAGCGTTGTGTTTGGGTCAGGGGGTTCGTACACTGAAGCTTTCTTT.

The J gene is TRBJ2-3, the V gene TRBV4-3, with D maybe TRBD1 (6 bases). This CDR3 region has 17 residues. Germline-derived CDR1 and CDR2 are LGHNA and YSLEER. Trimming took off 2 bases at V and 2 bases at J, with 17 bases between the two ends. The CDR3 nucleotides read TGCGCCAGCAGCCAACTTTCAGGGGTAGCCCACACAGATACGCAGTATTTT. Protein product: CASSQLSGVAHTDTQYF.

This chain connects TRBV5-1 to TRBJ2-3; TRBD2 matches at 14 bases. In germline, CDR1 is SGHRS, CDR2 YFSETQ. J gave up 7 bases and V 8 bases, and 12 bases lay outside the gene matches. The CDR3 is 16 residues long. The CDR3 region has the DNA TGCGCCAGTCACCCGACTAGCGGGGGGGCGGTAAATACGCAGTATTTT. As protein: CASHPTSGGAVNTQYF.

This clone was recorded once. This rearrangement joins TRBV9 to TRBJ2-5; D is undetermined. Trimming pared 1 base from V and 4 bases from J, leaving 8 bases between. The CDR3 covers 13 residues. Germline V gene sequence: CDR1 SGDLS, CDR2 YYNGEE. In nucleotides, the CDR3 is TGTGCCAGCAGCGTATCCGGTGTAGAGACCCAGTACTTC. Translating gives CASSVSGVETQYF.

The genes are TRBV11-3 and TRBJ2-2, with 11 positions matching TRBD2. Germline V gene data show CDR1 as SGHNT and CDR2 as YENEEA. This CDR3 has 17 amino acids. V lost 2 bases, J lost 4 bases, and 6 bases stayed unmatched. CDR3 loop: CASSLPSGGHGTGELFF. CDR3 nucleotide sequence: TGTGCCAGCAGCTTACCTAGCGGGGGGCACGGCACCGGGGAGCTGTTTTTT. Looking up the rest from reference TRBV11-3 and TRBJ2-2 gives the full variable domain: EAGVVQSPRYKIIEKKQPVAFWCNPISGHNTLYWYLQNLGQGPELLIRYENEEAVDDSQLPKDRFSAERLKGVDSTLKIQPAELGDSAVYLCASSLPSGGHGTGELFFGEGSRLTVL.